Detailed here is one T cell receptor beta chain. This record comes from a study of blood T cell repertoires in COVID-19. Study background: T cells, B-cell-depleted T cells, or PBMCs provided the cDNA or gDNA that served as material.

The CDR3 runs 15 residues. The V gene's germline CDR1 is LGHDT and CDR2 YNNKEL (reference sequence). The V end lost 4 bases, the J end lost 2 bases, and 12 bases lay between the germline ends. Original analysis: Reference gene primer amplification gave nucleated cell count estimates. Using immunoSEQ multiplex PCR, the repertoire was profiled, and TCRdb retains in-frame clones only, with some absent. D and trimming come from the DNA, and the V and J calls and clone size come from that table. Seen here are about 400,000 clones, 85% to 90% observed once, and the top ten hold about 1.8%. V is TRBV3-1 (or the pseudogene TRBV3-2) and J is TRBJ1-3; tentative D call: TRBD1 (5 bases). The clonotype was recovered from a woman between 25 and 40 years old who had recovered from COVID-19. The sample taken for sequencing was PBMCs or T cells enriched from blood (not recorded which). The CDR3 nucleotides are TGTGCCAGCAGCCTCTCTCAGGGCCCTGGAAACACCATATATTTT. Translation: CASSLSQGPGNTIYF.